The sequence of this TCR beta chain was determined in a study of beta chain features in type 1 diabetes. CD45RO/CCR7/CD25/CD127/CD95/CD27 separated CD4+ naive, central memory, regulatory and stem cell-like memory cells by sorting. As every portion of the isolated RNA was reverse transcribed, the sequencing read expressed TCRB transcripts. The repertoire was sequenced with immunoSEQ multiplex PCR; TCRdb's copy has only in-frame clones and lacks some. Among 500,000 to 650,000 clones, around 12% were seen once, and the ten largest hold around 0.12%. For this clone: Its matching antigen is unknown.

Study observations and caveats: cDNA-based reads could over-represent cells with high TCR expression. In every one of the four CD4+ subsets, TCRB CDR3s were moderately but significantly shorter in Type 1 diabetes patients. Any PCR bias toward short templates would affect both groups alike.

The sample consisted of naive CD4+ T cells from blood. The sequence derives from a man aged 25 to 40 with type 1 diabetes.

The CDR3 sequence: CASSLDRKNSPLHF. The CDR3 DNA is TGTGCCAGCAGCTTGGACAGAAAGAATTCACCCCTCCACTTT. The genes are TRBV5-4 and TRBJ1-6; D is undetermined. Trimming shortened V by 0 bases and J by 7 bases, and 8 bases separated the two germline ends. The CDR3 length is 14 residues. CDR1 and CDR2 (germline): SGHNT, YYREEE (reference sequence).